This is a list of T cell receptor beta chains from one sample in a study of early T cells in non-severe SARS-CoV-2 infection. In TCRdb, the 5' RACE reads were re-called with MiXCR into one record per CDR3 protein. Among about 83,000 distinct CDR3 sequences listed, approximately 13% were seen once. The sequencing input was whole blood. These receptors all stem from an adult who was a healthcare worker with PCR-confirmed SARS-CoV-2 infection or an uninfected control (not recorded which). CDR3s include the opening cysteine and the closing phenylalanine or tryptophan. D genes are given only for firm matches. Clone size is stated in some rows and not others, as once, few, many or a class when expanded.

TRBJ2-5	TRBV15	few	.	TGTGCCACCAGCAGAGAGAGAATGGTCGGGGAAGAGACCCAGTACTTC	CATSRERMVGEETQYF
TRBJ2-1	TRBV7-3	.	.	TGTGCCAGCAGCCGCGCGGGGGCAGTTGGGGAGCAGTTCTTC	CASSRAGAVGEQFF
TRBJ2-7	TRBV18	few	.	TGTGCCAGCTCATCCGGGTTAAACTACGAGCAGTACTTC	CASSSGLNYEQYF
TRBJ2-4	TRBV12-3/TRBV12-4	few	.	TGTGCCAGCAGATACTCCACAGGGTTGGGCATTCAGTACTTC	CASRYSTGLGIQYF
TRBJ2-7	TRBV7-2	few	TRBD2	TGTGCCAGCACTTACTTAGCGGGGGGAGTCTTTGAGCAGTACTTC	CASTYLAGGVFEQYF
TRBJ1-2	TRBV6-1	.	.	TGTGCCAGCACCCAACGTCCGGAGAATTACTATGGCTACACCTTC	CASTQRPENYYGYTF
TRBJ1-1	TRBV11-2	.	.	TGTGCCAGCAGCTTAGAGTCGAACACTGAAGCTTTCTTT	CASSLESNTEAFF
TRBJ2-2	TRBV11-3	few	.	TGTGCCAGCACCAGCAGGGGTAACACCGGGGAGCTGTTTTTT	CASTSRGNTGELFF
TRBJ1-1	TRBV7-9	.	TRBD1	TGTGCCAGCAGGTTCCGTCGGGACAGGGGGGAAGTCTCTGAAGCTTTCTTT	CASRFRRDRGEVSEAFF
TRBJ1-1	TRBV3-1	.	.	TGTGCCAGCAGCCAAGGCCAGGGATACACTGAAGCTTTCTTT	CASSQGQGYTEAFF
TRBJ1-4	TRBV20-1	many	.	TGCAGTGCTAGAGGTTTTCGGGACGGCGGCGAAAAACTGTTTTTT	CSARGFRDGGEKLFF
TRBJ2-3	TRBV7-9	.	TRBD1	TGTGCCAGCAGCCCGGGACAGGGTTTTAGACCCACAGATACGCAGTATTTT	CASSPGQGFRPTDTQYF
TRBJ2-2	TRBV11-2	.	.	TGTGCCAGCAGCTTTACAGACGAGGGCGGGGAGCTGTTTTTT	CASSFTDEGGELFF
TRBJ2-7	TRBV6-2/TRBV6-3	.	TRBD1	TGTGCCAGCACGGTTTTAGGGGGCCTTAACGAGCAGTACTTC	CASTVLGGLNEQYF
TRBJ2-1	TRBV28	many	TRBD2	TGTGCCAGCAGTTCTCTAGCGGGGGCGGATGAGCAGTTCTTC	CASSSLAGADEQFF
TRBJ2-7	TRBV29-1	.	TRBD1	TGCAGCGTTGGGACAGGGGATTCCTACGAGCAGTACTTC	CSVGTGDSYEQYF
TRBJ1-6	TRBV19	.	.	TGTGCCAGTAGTATACCGCAGCGAACAGGGAATTCACCCCTCCACTTT	CASSIPQRTGNSPLHF
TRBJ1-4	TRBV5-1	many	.	TGCGCCAGCAGCTTGGACGGAGCCTCTAATGAAAAACTGTTTTTT	CASSLDGASNEKLFF